This T cell receptor beta chain emerged from a study of blood T cell repertoires in COVID-19 (TCRdb year 2020). With regard to the full study: The collaborator samples originated in the United States, Italy and Spain and spanned the acute and convalescent phases of COVID-19. HLA class I and class II types, where available, came from metadata supplied by the sample provider rather than from assay-based typing. The repertoires were released in a freely available public database intended as a resource for research on the immune response to SARS-CoV-2. Samples were obtained from the ongoing ImmuneRACE study (first 160 participants) and from about 1,300 subjects provided by 6 global collaborators. Deeply sampled blood TCRbeta repertoires from subjects exposed to, actively infected with, or recovered from COVID-19 were included in the dataset. The prospective study material was composed of cDNA or gDNA derived from T cells, B-cell-depleted T cells, or PBMCs. The sample metadata nearly always contained a de-identified subject ID, COVID-19 status, age in years and sex.

From a lookup of the germline V gene, CDR1 and CDR2 are MNHEY and SVGAGI. The CDR3 goes from the cysteine to the phenylalanine over 16 residues. Left in the record is the CDR3 DNA by itself, 48 bases read in frame from the first base. Unmatched junction bases come to 8, with V trimmed by 4 bases and J by 6 bases. The collaborating institutions used their own protocols to collect whole blood in K2EDTA tubes. For TCRbeta analysis, collaborator samples were shipped as frozen whole blood, as isolated PBMCs, or as DNA extracted from either sample type. Overall study results and their limits: The quantity of clinical and demographic metadata differed by source and by participant and was supplied without curation.

TCRbeta CDR3 regions were amplified from genomic DNA by means of the immunoSEQ Assay, a bias-controlled multiplex PCR. For the original study's pipeline: Within the assay, amplification of reference gene primers was used to estimate how many nucleated cells each sample contained. Sequence reads were collapsed and filtered to measure the absolute abundance of every unique TCRbeta CDR3 rearrangement. For each sample, productive Simpson clonality was calculated as the square root of Simpson's diversity index across productive rearrangements. Held by TCRdb, this immuneACCESS table contains in-frame sequences only and omits some clones. Under half of the omission traces to an unresolved V gene where checked; the cause of the rest is unknown. That table is the source of V, J and clone size, and D and trimming were worked out from the DNA. Here the sample has fewer than 400,000 clones; 85% occur a single time. The top ten hold roughly 3.6% of the sample.

A word on this clone: The antigen this receptor binds is unknown. No quality values exist for individual bases; no much larger clone is one base distant.

The sequenced material came from peripheral blood. This receptor chain uses TRBV6-5 and TRBJ2-3, with TRBD2 identical over 12 junction bases. This clonotype originated in a woman aged 18-35 years with acute or convalescent COVID-19. The nucleotides are TGTGCCAGCAGTTCCCTAGCGGGAGGGGGGAGGGATACGCAGTATTTT. Its coded protein is CASSSLAGGGRDTQYF.